This entry features one T cell receptor (beta chain) sequence. Its antigen is unknown. CDR1 and CDR2 (germline): SGHDN, FVKESK. The V and J ends lost 2 bases and 3 bases, in that order; junction bases with no gene match: 3. This CDR3 is 14 amino acids long. This record comes from a study of CD8 T cells in ankylosing spondylitis. Study findings and constraints: There was reportedly significant enrichment of clones that were disease-linked in matched ankylosing spondylitis synovial fluid. Seemingly distinctive of ankylosing spondylitis blood was a TCR beta motif formed by eight highly homologous variants.

Quantitative 5'-RACE with molecular barcodes was used to make the TCR beta libraries. TCRdb fed the 5' RACE reads into MiXCR, producing one record per CDR3 protein. The table lists a few hundred thousand distinct CDR3 sequences, roughly 18% of them singletons. The chain links TRBV14 to TRBJ2-7; 8 bases are shared with TRBD1. The sample taken for sequencing was blood, either unsorted or a sorted T cell fraction (not recorded which). The TCR was taken from a male donor with ankylosing spondylitis or in good health (not recorded which). The CDR3 is CASSQTGGLYEQYF. DNA of the CDR3: TGTGCCAGCAGCCAAACAGGGGGACTCTACGAGCAGTACTTC.